A selection of T cell receptor beta chains follows, all from one sample in a study of sequential checkpoint blockade in melanoma. Data came from immunoSEQ multiplex PCR; TCRdb stores just in-frame clones and leaves some out. The sample holds some 6,100 clones, around three fifths seen once. The starting material was CD8+ T cells sorted from blood (inferred from file names), obtained from a patient given nivolumab and ipilimumab in sequence. The receptors come from a human donor with melanoma. The CDR3 runs from the conserved cysteine through the conserved F or W. D genes are given only for firm matches. Size tells how often a clone was seen (once, few, many) or the class of an expanded clone, and some rows leave it out.

>TRBV6-6|TRBJ2-5|few|TRBD2
CASSYTGGRETQYF
TGTGCCAGCAGTTATACGGGGGGGCGAGAGACCCAGTACTTC
>TRBV5-1|TRBJ2-4|medium-sized|.
CASSLARDQGAKNIQYF
TGCGCCAGCAGCTTGGCCAGGGATCAGGGGGCCAAAAACATTCAGTACTTC
>TRBV4-1|TRBJ2-7|.|TRBD2
CASSQASGPSYEQYF
TGCGCCAGCAGCCAGGCTAGCGGTCCCTCCTACGAGCAGTACTTC
>TRBV7-9|TRBJ1-1|few|.
CASSLHSLTEAFF
TGTGCCAGCAGCTTACACAGTCTCACTGAAGCTTTCTTT
>TRBV5-1|TRBJ2-7|.|.
CASSTRDNSYEQYF
TGCGCCAGCAGCACACGGGACAACTCCTACGAGCAGTACTTC
>TRBV7-9|TRBJ2-7|.|.
CASSPGGLGIGEQYF
TGTGCCAGCAGTCCAGGTGGACTCGGGATCGGGGAGCAGTACTTC
>TRBV4-3|TRBJ2-1|few|.
CASSQGYGGSSNEQFF
TGCGCCAGCAGCCAAGGGTATGGCGGAAGCTCAAATGAGCAGTTCTTC
>TRBV7-9|TRBJ1-2|few|.
CASSPGVGGYTF
TGTGCCAGCAGCCCAGGGGTTGGTGGCTACACCTTC
>TRBV7-9|TRBJ2-1|few|TRBD2
CASSPRGGENYNEQFF
TGTGCCAGCAGCCCGAGGGGAGGGGAGAACTACAATGAGCAGTTCTTC
>TRBV25-1|TRBJ2-7|.|.
CASSLGGSNEQYF
TGTGCCAGCAGTTTAGGGGGTTCCAACGAGCAGTACTTC
>TRBV7-6|TRBJ1-1|medium-sized|TRBD1
CASSLFSLDRTTEAFF
TGTGCCAGCAGCTTATTCTCTTTGGACAGGACGACTGAAGCTTTCTTT
>TRBV5-6|TRBJ2-3|.|.
CASSSPSVEADTQYF
TGTGCCAGCAGCAGTCCTAGCGTCGAGGCAGATACGCAGTATTTT
>TRBV19|TRBJ2-7|.|.
CASSMEFETAHEQYF
TGTGCCAGTAGTATGGAGTTCGAGACAGCCCACGAGCAGTACTTC
>TRBV7-2|TRBJ1-1|medium-sized|TRBD1
CASSLYRGLLNTEAFF
TGTGCCAGCAGCTTATACAGGGGTTTACTGAACACTGAAGCTTTCTTT
>TRBV6-6|TRBJ2-7|.|.
CASRQDRYNYEQYF
TGTGCCAGCAGACAAGACAGATACAACTACGAGCAGTACTTC
>TRBV2|TRBJ1-6|.|.
CASAVGGPGSPLHF
TGTGCCAGCGCCGTGGGGGGACCTGGCTCACCCCTCCACTTT
>TRBV7-9|TRBJ2-5|.|.
CASSLPTTEETQYF
TGTGCCAGCAGCCTCCCGACAACGGAAGAGACCCAGTACTTC
>TRBV11-2|TRBJ2-1|few|TRBD2
CASSPRGGRSYNEQFF
TGTGCCAGCAGCCCCCGCGGGGGGCGCTCCTACAATGAGCAGTTCTTC
>TRBV29-1|TRBJ2-5|few|TRBD2
CSVEPSGGGIETQYF
TGCAGCGTTGAACCTAGCGGGGGAGGAATTGAGACCCAGTACTTC
>TRBV4-2|TRBJ2-2|.|TRBD2
CASSPGGPGTGELFF
TGTGCCAGCAGCCCGGGAGGGCCGGGCACCGGGGAGCTGTTTTTT
>TRBV6-1|TRBJ2-7|.|TRBD2
CASSDWTSGYYEQYF
TGTGCCAGCAGTGATTGGACTAGCGGGTACTACGAGCAGTACTTC
>TRBV15|TRBJ2-2|.|TRBD2
CATSKGLAGYTGELFF
TGTGCCACCAGCAAGGGACTAGCGGGGTACACCGGGGAGCTGTTTTTT
>TRBV7-8|TRBJ1-2|.|TRBD1
CASSRGQGVFGGYTF
TGTGCCAGCAGCCGCGGACAGGGGGTTTTTGGAGGCTACACCTTC
>TRBV19|TRBJ1-3|.|.
CASTRRGGGNTIYF
TGTGCCAGTACCCGAAGGGGGGGTGGAAACACCATATATTTT
>TRBV7-2|TRBJ2-3|once|.
CASSSVLHQIHTQYF
TGTGCCAGCAGCTCGGTACTACACCAGATCCATACGCAGTATTTT
>TRBV27|TRBJ1-1|.|.
CASSIIISGSEAFF
TGTGCCAGCAGTATAATCATATCAGGGTCTGAAGCTTTCTTT
>TRBV14|TRBJ2-1|.|.
CASNPSQGIGYNEQFF
TGTGCCAGCAACCCTTCTCAGGGGATAGGATACAATGAGCAGTTCTTC
>TRBV10-3|TRBJ1-1|.|.
CAISPGGEAFF
TGTGCCATCAGTCCTGGCGGGGAAGCTTTCTTT
>TRBV5-6|TRBJ2-7|.|TRBD2
CASSSAGTSYEQYF
TGTGCCAGCAGCTCGGCCGGGACTAGCTACGAGCAGTACTTC
>TRBV4-3|TRBJ2-1|.|.
CASSPEAHNEQFF
TGCGCCAGCAGCCCAGAAGCGCACAATGAGCAGTTCTTC
>TRBV9|TRBJ1-6|.|TRBD1
CASSVGEGASAGSPLHF
TGTGCCAGCAGCGTAGGTGAGGGGGCCTCTGCAGGTTCACCCCTCCACTTT
>TRBV29-1|TRBJ2-7|.|.
CSVVWDTNYEQYF
TGCAGCGTCGTATGGGACACCAACTACGAGCAGTACTTC
>TRBV7-9|TRBJ2-7|once|.
CASSPYPRGSYEQYF
TGTGCCAGCAGCCCCTATCCCAGGGGCTCCTACGAGCAGTACTTC
>TRBV2|TRBJ2-7|.|.
CASKLTYEQYF
TGTGCCAGCAAACTGACCTACGAGCAGTACTTC
>TRBV29-1|TRBJ2-7|.|.
CSVEDLGAVPREQYF
TGCAGCGTTGAAGATCTAGGGGCAGTCCCCCGCGAGCAGTACTTC
>TRBV6-1|TRBJ2-3|once|TRBD2
CASSVVRGKGDTQYF
TGTGCCAGCAGTGTAGTGCGGGGGAAAGGGGATACGCAGTATTTT
>TRBV7-9|TRBJ2-2|.|TRBD1
CASSERGTGVTGELFF
TGTGCCAGCAGCGAGAGGGGGACAGGGGTGACCGGGGAGCTGTTTTTT
>TRBV19|TRBJ2-7|few|.
CASSIASDSYYEQYF
TGTGCCAGTAGTATAGCGTCAGACAGCTACTACGAGCAGTACTTC
>TRBV30|TRBJ2-7|.|.
CAWSPGDFYGEQYF
TGTGCCTGGAGTCCGGGGGACTTCTATGGGGAGCAGTACTTC
>TRBV9|TRBJ2-7|.|.
CASSRDSYEQYF
TGTGCCAGCAGCCGAGACAGCTACGAGCAGTACTTC
>TRBV28|TRBJ1-5|.|.
CASSSWDILSPQHF
TGTGCCAGCAGTTCCTGGGACATTCTTTCCCCCCAGCATTTT